This T cell receptor (beta chain) stems from a study of control samples from healthy donors and cancer patients. Assay: immunoSEQ multiplex PCR; the TCRdb copy retains only in-frame clones and omits some. This table holds 98,000 or so clones, 79% found once. Per the germline V gene, CDR1 is SNHLY and CDR2 is FYNNEI. Trimming at V came to 10 bases and at J to 2 bases, leaving 5 bases not matched to a gene. The CDR3 contains 13 residues. J is TRBJ1-5 and V is TRBV2; 7 bases are a match to TRBD1. The sequence was obtained from a woman between 25 and 40 years old in good health. Sequenced: blood. In DNA, the CDR3 is TGTGCCACTAACGACAGGGGCAATCAGCCCCAGCATTTT. Translating gives CATNDRGNQPQHF.